This is a list of T cell receptor beta chains from one sample in a study of identical twins. In TCRdb, the 5' RACE reads were re-called with MiXCR into one record per CDR3 protein. Here the sample spans about 530,000 distinct CDR3 sequences, around 15% being singletons. These records were also assigned to another study, of yellow fever vaccine responses in identical twins.

The specimen was CD4+ T cells sorted from blood. The receptors were gathered from a woman aged 18-30 years in good health. The CDR3 runs from the conserved cysteine through the conserved F or W. Each record gives: J gene, V gene, clone size, CDR3 length, D gene, CDR3 DNA, CDR3 protein. A D gene is named only where the DNA matches it firmly. The listing skips clone size in some rows; elsewhere it reads once, few, many or a size class.

J gene: TRBJ1-4
V gene: TRBV12-3/TRBV12-4
clone size: many
CDR3 length: 14
D gene: TRBD1
CDR3 DNA: TGTGCCAGCAGCTCCCAGGGACAGAATGAAAAACTGTTTTTT
CDR3 protein: CASSSQGQNEKLFF

J gene: TRBJ2-1
V gene: TRBV5-1
clone size: -
CDR3 length: 16
D gene: -
CDR3 DNA: TGCGCCAGCAGCGACCCTAGCTCACTCTCCTACAATGAGCAGTTCTTC
CDR3 protein: CASSDPSSLSYNEQFF

J gene: TRBJ2-1
V gene: TRBV20-1
clone size: -
CDR3 length: 15
D gene: TRBD2
CDR3 DNA: TGCAGTGCTATCAAACTCTCGGTTAGCGGGAGGGTAGTATTCTTC
CDR3 protein: CSAIKLSVSGRVVFF

J gene: TRBJ2-1
V gene: TRBV10-3
clone size: many
CDR3 length: 13
D gene: -
CDR3 DNA: TGTGCCATCAGTGGGTTCCCCTGGGGTGAGCAGTTCTTC
CDR3 protein: CAISGFPWGEQFF

J gene: TRBJ2-5
V gene: TRBV19
clone size: few
CDR3 length: 15
D gene: TRBD2
CDR3 DNA: TGTGCCAGTAGTAGCACTAGCGGGAGTGGAGAGACCCAGTACTTC
CDR3 protein: CASSSTSGSGETQYF

J gene: TRBJ2-7
V gene: TRBV5-1
clone size: few
CDR3 length: 11
D gene: -
CDR3 DNA: TGCGCCAGCAGCAGAGGGATGAGGACGTATTTC
CDR3 protein: CASSRGMRTYF

J gene: TRBJ2-2
V gene: TRBV20-1
clone size: few
CDR3 length: 13
D gene: -
CDR3 DNA: TGCAGTGCGGCCCGAGGGGAAATAGGGGAGCTGTTTTTT
CDR3 protein: CSAARGEIGELFF

J gene: TRBJ2-1
V gene: TRBV19
clone size: few
CDR3 length: 18
D gene: TRBD2
CDR3 DNA: TGTGCCAGTAGTCAACTAGCGGGGTCCACCGAGGGGTACAATGAGCAGTTCTTC
CDR3 protein: CASSQLAGSTEGYNEQFF

J gene: TRBJ2-6
V gene: TRBV4-1
clone size: few
CDR3 length: 17
D gene: -
CDR3 DNA: TGCGCCAGCAGCCAAGAACCTAGAAGGTCTGGGGCCAACGTCCTGACTTTC
CDR3 protein: CASSQEPRRSGANVLTF

J gene: TRBJ2-7
V gene: TRBV5-1
clone size: once
CDR3 length: 14
D gene: -
CDR3 DNA: TGCGCCAGCAGCTTGGGCGGCAGGGAGAACGAGCAGTACTTC
CDR3 protein: CASSLGGRENEQYF

J gene: TRBJ2-2
V gene: TRBV15
clone size: -
CDR3 length: 15
D gene: -
CDR3 DNA: TGTGCCACCAGCAGAGATCGGGGGAACACCGGGGAGCTGTTTTTT
CDR3 protein: CATSRDRGNTGELFF

J gene: TRBJ2-1
V gene: TRBV20-1
clone size: once
CDR3 length: 16
D gene: TRBD1
CDR3 DNA: TGCTGCGCTAGAGGCTTTACAGGGGACAACTACAATGAGCAGTTCTTC
CDR3 protein: CCARGFTGDNYNEQFF

J gene: TRBJ2-6
V gene: TRBV12-3/TRBV12-4
clone size: -
CDR3 length: 19
D gene: -
CDR3 DNA: TGTGCCTGCAGTTCAACCAAACTAGACAAGCCCTCTGGGGCCAACGTCCTGACTTTC
CDR3 protein: CACSSTKLDKPSGANVLTF

J gene: TRBJ2-1
V gene: TRBV20-1
clone size: few
CDR3 length: 11
D gene: -
CDR3 DNA: TGCAGTGCTCGGCCGGAGGATGAGCAGTTCTTC
CDR3 protein: CSARPEDEQFF

J gene: TRBJ2-1
V gene: TRBV11-2
clone size: -
CDR3 length: 16
D gene: -
CDR3 DNA: TGTGCCAGCAGCTTACGTTGGGGGGTCTCCTACAATGAGCAGTTCTTC
CDR3 protein: CASSLRWGVSYNEQFF

J gene: TRBJ1-3
V gene: TRBV7-9
clone size: -
CDR3 length: 14
D gene: -
CDR3 DNA: TGTGCCAGCAGCATGTCAACAGGGGGAAACACCATATATTTT
CDR3 protein: CASSMSTGGNTIYF

J gene: TRBJ2-3
V gene: TRBV24-1
clone size: -
CDR3 length: 17
D gene: -
CDR3 DNA: TGTGCCACCAGTGTTGTGGGTCAACAGGGAGTAACAGATACGCAGTATTTT
CDR3 protein: CATSVVGQQGVTDTQYF

J gene: TRBJ2-3
V gene: TRBV12-3/TRBV12-4
clone size: few
CDR3 length: 15
D gene: TRBD2
CDR3 DNA: TGTGCCAGCAGCCCCAGCGGGACCGCCACAGATACGCAGTATTTT
CDR3 protein: CASSPSGTATDTQYF

J gene: TRBJ2-2
V gene: TRBV5-6
clone size: -
CDR3 length: 17
D gene: TRBD1
CDR3 DNA: TGTGCCAGCAGCTTCGGTACAGGGGGCGCGAACACCGGGGAGCTGTTTTTT
CDR3 protein: CASSFGTGGANTGELFF

J gene: TRBJ1-1
V gene: TRBV7-9
clone size: -
CDR3 length: 15
D gene: TRBD1
CDR3 DNA: TGTGCCAGCAGCCTAACCGGGACAGGGGGCACTGAAGCTTTCTTT
CDR3 protein: CASSLTGTGGTEAFF

J gene: TRBJ2-7
V gene: TRBV3-1
clone size: -
CDR3 length: 13
D gene: -
CDR3 DNA: TGTGCCAGCAGCCGGACTGGTCCCAACGAGCAGTACTTC
CDR3 protein: CASSRTGPNEQYF

J gene: TRBJ2-1
V gene: TRBV7-9
clone size: few
CDR3 length: 17
D gene: TRBD2
CDR3 DNA: TGTGCCAGCAGCTTAGGAGGGACTAGCGGGAGATGGGGTGAGCAGTTCTTC
CDR3 protein: CASSLGGTSGRWGEQFF

J gene: TRBJ2-2
V gene: TRBV20-1
clone size: -
CDR3 length: 15
D gene: TRBD2
CDR3 DNA: TGCAGTGCCCAGAGGACTAGCGGGAACACCGGGGAGCTGTTTTTT
CDR3 protein: CSAQRTSGNTGELFF

J gene: TRBJ1-1
V gene: TRBV20-1
clone size: -
CDR3 length: 15
D gene: TRBD1
CDR3 DNA: TGCAGTGCTAGAGCTCGAGGGACAGGGAACACTGAAGCTTTCTTT
CDR3 protein: CSARARGTGNTEAFF

J gene: TRBJ2-3
V gene: TRBV20-1
clone size: few
CDR3 length: 17
D gene: TRBD2
CDR3 DNA: TGCAGTGCTAGGAGGCTAGCGGGGACCCTTAGCACAGATACGCAGTATTTT
CDR3 protein: CSARRLAGTLSTDTQYF

J gene: TRBJ2-2
V gene: TRBV10-3
clone size: -
CDR3 length: 14
D gene: -
CDR3 DNA: TGTGCCATCAGTGAGGCGCAGCACACCGGGGAGCTGTTTTTT
CDR3 protein: CAISEAQHTGELFF

J gene: TRBJ2-1
V gene: TRBV5-1
clone size: few
CDR3 length: 16
D gene: -
CDR3 DNA: TGCGCCAGCAGCTTGCGCGGGGCGACCCACACCCATGAGCAGTTTTTC
CDR3 protein: CASSLRGATHTHEQFF

J gene: TRBJ1-2
V gene: TRBV6-1
clone size: few
CDR3 length: 15
D gene: TRBD1
CDR3 DNA: TGTGCCAGCACGACAATGGGGACAGGGAAGTATGGCTACACCTTC
CDR3 protein: CASTTMGTGKYGYTF

J gene: TRBJ1-3
V gene: TRBV3-1
clone size: -
CDR3 length: 13
D gene: TRBD1
CDR3 DNA: TGTGCCAGCAACAGGGGCTCTGGAAACACCATATATTTT
CDR3 protein: CASNRGSGNTIYF

J gene: TRBJ2-1
V gene: TRBV5-1
clone size: few
CDR3 length: 16
D gene: TRBD2
CDR3 DNA: TGCGCCAGCAGCCCGGGACTAGCGGGAGGGCCGGGTGAGCAGTTCTTC
CDR3 protein: CASSPGLAGGPGEQFF

J gene: TRBJ1-2
V gene: TRBV9
clone size: few
CDR3 length: 15
D gene: -
CDR3 DNA: TGTGCCAGCAGCGTAGGGGACTCCTGGCTCTATGGCTACACCTTC
CDR3 protein: CASSVGDSWLYGYTF

J gene: TRBJ1-1
V gene: TRBV14
clone size: -
CDR3 length: 13
D gene: -
CDR3 DNA: TGTGCCAGCAGCGCGATCGTTGTTACTGAAGCTTTCTTT
CDR3 protein: CASSAIVVTEAFF

J gene: TRBJ1-5
V gene: TRBV2
clone size: -
CDR3 length: 15
D gene: -
CDR3 DNA: TGTGCCAGCAGTGAAGGGCTCTATAGCAATCAGCCCCAGCATTTT
CDR3 protein: CASSEGLYSNQPQHF

J gene: TRBJ2-2
V gene: TRBV2
clone size: few
CDR3 length: 16
D gene: TRBD1
CDR3 DNA: TGTGCCAGCAGTAACCGGGACAGGGAGATCACCGGGGAGCTGTTTTTT
CDR3 protein: CASSNRDREITGELFF

J gene: TRBJ2-5
V gene: TRBV5-1
clone size: -
CDR3 length: 15
D gene: -
CDR3 DNA: TGCGCCAGCAGCCCGGACAACACCCTCCAAGAGACCCAGTACTTC
CDR3 protein: CASSPDNTLQETQYF

J gene: TRBJ2-5
V gene: TRBV12-3/TRBV12-4
clone size: few
CDR3 length: 14
D gene: -
CDR3 DNA: TGTGCCAGCAGTTTGGGTAGTTACCAAGAGACCCAGTACTTC
CDR3 protein: CASSLGSYQETQYF

J gene: TRBJ2-1
V gene: TRBV2
clone size: few
CDR3 length: 15
D gene: TRBD2
CDR3 DNA: TGTGCCAGCAGTGGGGGACTAGCGGGAGTACATGAGCAGTTCTTC
CDR3 protein: CASSGGLAGVHEQFF

J gene: TRBJ2-3
V gene: TRBV12-3/TRBV12-4
clone size: many
CDR3 length: 14
D gene: -
CDR3 DNA: TGTGCCAGCAGTAAAAGCGGAAGCACAGATACGCAGTATTTT
CDR3 protein: CASSKSGSTDTQYF

J gene: TRBJ2-3
V gene: TRBV7-3
clone size: few
CDR3 length: 14
D gene: TRBD1
CDR3 DNA: TGTGCCAGCAGCTTATCGACAGGGGCGGATACGCAGTATTTT
CDR3 protein: CASSLSTGADTQYF

J gene: TRBJ2-7
V gene: TRBV12-3/TRBV12-4
clone size: -
CDR3 length: 14
D gene: -
CDR3 DNA: TGTGCCAGCAGTCTCTTAGGACAGAACTACGAGCAGTACTTC
CDR3 protein: CASSLLGQNYEQYF

J gene: TRBJ1-1
V gene: TRBV12-3/TRBV12-4
clone size: -
CDR3 length: 17
D gene: TRBD1
CDR3 DNA: TGTGCCAGCAGTTACAGGGGTCTCCCCCTGGTGAACACTGAAGCTTTCTTT
CDR3 protein: CASSYRGLPLVNTEAFF

J gene: TRBJ1-5
V gene: TRBV5-1
clone size: -
CDR3 length: 15
D gene: -
CDR3 DNA: TGCGCCAGCAGCTTGGAGGGGGGAGGGGATCAGCCCCAGCATTTT
CDR3 protein: CASSLEGGGDQPQHF

J gene: TRBJ1-5
V gene: TRBV10-3
clone size: few
CDR3 length: 17
D gene: -
CDR3 DNA: TGTGCCATCAGTGAGTCCCCGTCCATGGGGAGGAGACAGCCCCAGCATTTT
CDR3 protein: CAISESPSMGRRQPQHF

J gene: TRBJ1-2
V gene: TRBV5-1
clone size: few
CDR3 length: 14
D gene: -
CDR3 DNA: TGCGCCAGCAGGGGAATCCCGTGGGGCTATGGCTACACCTTC
CDR3 protein: CASRGIPWGYGYTF

J gene: TRBJ2-3
V gene: TRBV12-3/TRBV12-4
clone size: few
CDR3 length: 17
D gene: TRBD2
CDR3 DNA: TGTGCCAGCAGTTTAGGGCTAGCGGCCGTTGGGACAGATACGCAGTATTTT
CDR3 protein: CASSLGLAAVGTDTQYF

J gene: TRBJ2-3
V gene: TRBV12-3/TRBV12-4
clone size: few
CDR3 length: 17
D gene: TRBD2
CDR3 DNA: TGTGCCAGCAGCCCTCGGGAACTAGCGGGACGTACAGATACGCAGTATTTT
CDR3 protein: CASSPRELAGRTDTQYF

J gene: TRBJ2-1
V gene: TRBV9
clone size: -
CDR3 length: 18
D gene: TRBD2
CDR3 DNA: TGTGCCAGCAGCGTAGCTAGCGGGAGCGAAATCTCCTACAATAAGCAGTTCTTC
CDR3 protein: CASSVASGSEISYNKQFF

J gene: TRBJ2-1
V gene: TRBV11-2
clone size: -
CDR3 length: 16
D gene: TRBD2
CDR3 DNA: TGTGCCAGCAGCTTGGGGACTAGCGCGAGGGTAAATGAGCAGTTCTTC
CDR3 protein: CASSLGTSARVNEQFF

J gene: TRBJ2-4
V gene: TRBV2
clone size: few
CDR3 length: 14
D gene: -
CDR3 DNA: TGTGCCAGCATTTGGGGGAGTGAGAAAAACATTCAGTACTTC
CDR3 protein: CASIWGSEKNIQYF